This TCR beta chain was recovered during a study of cytomegalovirus exposure and HLA in healthy donors. Trimming shortened V by 0 bases and J by 0 bases, and 9 bases separated the two germline ends. This CDR3 is built from 17 residues. Germline V lookup: CDR1 LGHNA, CDR2 YSLEER. Study conclusions and caveats: With later analysis, a missense DCLRE1C variant became linked to TCR beta V- and J-gene trimming. Later on, an analysis found that several of the most significant clusters appeared to be linked to common viral pathogens, which included parvovirus B19. One cluster of highly shared sequence variants probably arose as a sequencing artifact.

This clone was observed a handful of times. Its target is not known. The PCR was carried out with 60 Vbeta primers and 13 Jbeta primers. The method was immunoSEQ multiplex PCR; TCRdb's version includes in-frame clones alone and lacks a portion of them. The sample has some 180,000 clones; approximately 84% are singletons. This clonotype originated in a female donor in good health and CMV-seronegative. This chain joins TRBV4-3 and TRBJ2-6; D gene uncertain. Input material: PBMCs. CDR3 nucleotides: TGCGCCAGCAGCCAAGATCCTGGCAGCTCTGGGGCCAACGTCCTGACTTTC. Amino acids: CASSQDPGSSGANVLTF.